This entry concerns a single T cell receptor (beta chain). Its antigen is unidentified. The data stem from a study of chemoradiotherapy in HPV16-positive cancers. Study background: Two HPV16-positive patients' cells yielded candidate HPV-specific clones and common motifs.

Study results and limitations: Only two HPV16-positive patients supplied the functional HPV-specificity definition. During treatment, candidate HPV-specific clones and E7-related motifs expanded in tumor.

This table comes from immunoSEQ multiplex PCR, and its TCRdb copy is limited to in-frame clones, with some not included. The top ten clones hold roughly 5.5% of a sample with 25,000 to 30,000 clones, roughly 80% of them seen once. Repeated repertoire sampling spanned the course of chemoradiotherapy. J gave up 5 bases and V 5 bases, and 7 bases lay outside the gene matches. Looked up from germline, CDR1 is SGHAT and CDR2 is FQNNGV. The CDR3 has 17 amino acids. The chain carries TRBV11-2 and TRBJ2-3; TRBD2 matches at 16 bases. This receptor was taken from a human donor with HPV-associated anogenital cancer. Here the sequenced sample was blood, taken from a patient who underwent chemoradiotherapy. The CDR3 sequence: CASSQGTSGGARDTQYF. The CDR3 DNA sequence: TGTGCCAGCAGCCAAGGGACTAGCGGGGGGGCCAGAGATACGCAGTATTTT.